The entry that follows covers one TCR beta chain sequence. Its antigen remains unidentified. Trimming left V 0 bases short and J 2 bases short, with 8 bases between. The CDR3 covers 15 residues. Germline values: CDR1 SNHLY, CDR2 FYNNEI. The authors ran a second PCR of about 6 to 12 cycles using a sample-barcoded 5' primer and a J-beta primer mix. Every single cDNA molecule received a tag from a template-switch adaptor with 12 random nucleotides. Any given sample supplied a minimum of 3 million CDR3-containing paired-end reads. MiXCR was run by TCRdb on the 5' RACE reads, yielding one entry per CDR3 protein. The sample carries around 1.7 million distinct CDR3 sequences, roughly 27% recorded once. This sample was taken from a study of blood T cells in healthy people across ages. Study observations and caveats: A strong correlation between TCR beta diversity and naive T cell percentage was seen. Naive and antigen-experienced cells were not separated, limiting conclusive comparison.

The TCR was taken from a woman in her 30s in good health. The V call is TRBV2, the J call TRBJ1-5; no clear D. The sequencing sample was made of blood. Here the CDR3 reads CASSEAPKGNQPQHF. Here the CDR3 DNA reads TGTGCCAGCAGTGAAGCTCCGAAGGGCAATCAGCCCCAGCATTTT.